Following are 29 T cell receptor beta chains from one sample sequenced in a study of blood T cell repertoires in COVID-19. Clones were sequenced by immunoSEQ multiplex PCR, and TCRdb holds only the in-frame ones, with some missing. The sample shows around 32,000 clones, just over 85% of them seen only once. Source material: peripheral blood. These TCRs come from a woman older than 75 with active or convalescent COVID-19.

The CDR3 loop is CASSSPGSGTYNEQFF. The CDR3 DNA reads TGTGCCAGCAGTTCCCCGGGTAGCGGGACCTACAATGAGCAGTTCTTC. This chain uses TRBV6-5 with TRBJ2-1; TRBD2 matches 8 bases. Germline CDR1 and CDR2: MNHEY and SVGAGI. V shed 4 bases and J 2 bases; nucleotides not matched to a gene: 7. This CDR3 is 16 amino acids long.

V usage is TRBV5-4 and J usage is TRBJ2-2; maybe TRBD1 (5 bases). This CDR3 is built from 14 residues. The germline V and J ends were trimmed by 4 bases and 6 bases, with 13 bases remaining between them. Germline V gene sequence: CDR1 SGHNT, CDR2 YYREEE (reference sequence). CDR3: CASSRGGAPGELFF. For the CDR3, the DNA is TGTGCCAGCAGCAGAGGTGGGGCTCCCGGGGAGCTGTTTTTT.

This sequence joins TRBV2 and TRBJ1-4; TRBD1 agrees at 8 bases. The length of the CDR3 is 15 residues. In germline, CDR1 is SNHLY, CDR2 FYNNEI. V gave up 6 bases and J gave up 0 bases; unmatched junction bases: 3. The CDR3, as DNA: TGTGCCAGCAGCCGGACAGGGACAACTAATGAAAAACTGTTTTTT. It is translated as CASSRTGTTNEKLFF.

The chain uses TRBV7-9 and TRBJ1-2; TRBD1 might be the D (6 bases). This CDR3 is built from 14 residues. The V end was cut by 2 bases, the J end by 3 bases, with 10 bases between. CDR1 SEHNR and CDR2 FQNEAQ come from the germline V gene (reference sequence). CDR3: CASSLTTGDYGYTF. The CDR3 region has the DNA TGTGCCAGCAGCTTAACGACAGGAGACTATGGCTACACCTTC.

This clone has just one count. The chain couples TRBV4-1 to TRBJ1-2; TRBD1 matches at 8 bases. The CDR3 extends over 16 amino acids. Germline-derived CDR1 and CDR2 are MGHRA and YSYEKL. V lost 2 bases and J lost 2; bases outside the gene matches: 7. CDR3 nucleotides: TGCGCCAGCAGCCAACCCCCTGACAGGGGAAACTATGGCTACACCTTC. Protein product: CASSQPPDRGNYGYTF.

V gene TRBV7-2 combines with J gene TRBJ1-4; the D gene is possibly TRBD1 (6 bases). The CDR3 extends over 15 amino acids. In germline, CDR1 is SGHTA, CDR2 FQGNSA. The V end lost 0 bases, the J end lost 8 bases, and 13 bases lay between the germline ends. The CDR3: CASSLAGGAVEKLFF. The CDR3 nucleotides read TGTGCCAGCAGCTTAGCGGGGGGGGCAGTGGAAAAACTGTTTTTT.

The V gene is TRBV28, the J gene TRBJ2-7; TRBD1 aligns across 7 bases. The V segment lost 4 bases and the J segment 4 bases; nucleotides outside the gene matches: 10. The CDR3 loop spans 15 amino acids. In germline, CDR1 is MDHEN, CDR2 SYDVKM. This CDR3 is CASSSPDRALYEQYF. The DNA for the CDR3 is TGTGCCAGCAGTTCACCAGACAGGGCGTTATACGAGCAGTACTTC. The full variable domain, in which reference TRBV28 and TRBJ2-7 provide the parts outside the CDR3, is DVKVTQSSRYLVKRTGEKVFLECVQDMDHENMFWYRQDPGLGLRLIYFSYDVKMKEKGDIPEGYSVSREKKERFSLILESASTNQTSMYLCASSSPDRALYEQYFGPGTRLTVT.

This chain joins TRBV28 and TRBJ2-7; D perhaps matches TRBD2 (6 bases). V was cut by 3 bases and J by 11 bases, with 20 bases left in between. This CDR3 has 14 amino acids. Germline V gene lookup returns CDR1 MDHEN and CDR2 SYDVKM. CDR3 in amino acids: CASSFGGEAGRKYF. In DNA form, the CDR3 reads TGTGCCAGCAGTTTTGGAGGCGAGGCGGGAAGAAAGTACTTC.

The CDR3 DNA follows: TGTGCCACCAGTGACCCATCGGGTCTCGGACAGGGGGCAGATACGCAGTATTTT. Translated: CATSDPSGLGQGADTQYF. The chain has TRBV24-1 and TRBJ2-3, with 10 bases aligning to TRBD1. Germline loops: CDR1 KGHDR, CDR2 SFDVKD. The CDR3 is 18 residues long. Trimming at V came to 4 bases and at J to 4 bases, leaving 13 bases not matched to a gene.

The chain joins TRBV10-3 to TRBJ2-7, with 8 nucleotides matching TRBD2. The CDR3 is 13 amino acids. Germline V gives CDR1 ENHRY, CDR2 SYGVKD. After removal of 6 bases from V and 0 bases from J, the junction contained 1 base not matched to a gene. The DNA of the CDR3 is TGTGCCATCAGAGGGACTAGCTCCTACGAGCAGTACTTC. The encoded protein is CAIRGTSSYEQYF.

The chain joins TRBV5-1 to TRBJ1-1, with 8 bases fitting TRBD1. Losses at the gene ends were 4 bases for V and 1 base for J; bases not matched to a gene: 3. The CDR3 has 14 amino acids. CDR1 is SGHRS, CDR2 YFSETQ, per germline. This chain's CDR3 is CASSGTGPNTEAFF. The CDR3 DNA sequence: TGCGCCAGCAGCGGGACAGGTCCGAACACTGAAGCTTTCTTT.

The V call is TRBV4-2, the J call TRBJ2-2; 13 positions agree with TRBD2. The CDR3 is 16 residues long. The J segment lost 8 bases and the V segment lost 0 bases, leaving 3 bases of the junction unmatched. Germline V gene lookup returns CDR1 LGHNA and CDR2 YNFKEQ. The CDR3 region has the DNA TGTGCCAGCAGCCAAGAAGGACTAGCGGGGGATGGGGAGCTGTTTTTT. This sequence encodes CASSQEGLAGDGELFF.

V usage is TRBV9 and J usage is TRBJ2-2, with D possibly matching TRBD2 (5 bases). Germline CDR1 SGDLS, CDR2 YYNGEE. V was shortened by 2 bases and J by 7 bases, with 15 bases between the two germline ends. This CDR3 comprises 15 residues. CDR3 protein: CASSVGGRSIGELFF. The CDR3 DNA follows: TGTGCCAGCAGCGTTGGCGGGCGGTCGATCGGGGAGCTGTTTTTT.

This clone occurred a few times. This rearrangement joins TRBV5-1 to TRBJ1-1; 8 positions agree with TRBD1. V dropped 6 bases and J dropped 6; count of bases not matched to a gene: 10. The CDR3 runs 14 residues. Germline loops: CDR1 SGHRS, CDR2 YFSETQ. The CDR3 coding sequence is TGCGCCAGCACTCAAACACAGGGGGTGGCTGAAGCTTTCTTT. Protein: CASTQTQGVAEAFF.

The chain is built from TRBV7-2 and TRBJ1-2; TRBD1 matches 8 bases. The germline V gene encodes CDR1 SGHTA and CDR2 FQGNSA. This CDR3 has 13 residues. V shed 4 bases, J shed 6 bases, and the junction held 4 bases outside the gene matches. In DNA form, the CDR3 reads TGTGCCAGCAGCTCAGGGGGCTGGCATGGCTACACCTTC. As protein: CASSSGGWHGYTF.

The rearrangement joins TRBV10-3 to TRBJ2-1; TRBD1 might be the D (5 bases). The V end was cut by 4 bases, the J end by 4 bases, with 5 bases between. Germline V gene lookup returns CDR1 ENHRY and CDR2 SYGVKD. This CDR3 contains 12 residues. The CDR3 DNA follows: TGTGCCATCAGTGGACAGTACAATGAGCAGTTCTTC. This sequence encodes CAISGQYNEQFF.

The genes are TRBV9 and TRBJ2-3, with 8 bases aligning to TRBD1. The CDR3 runs to 16 residues. Germline loops: CDR1 SGDLS, CDR2 YYNGEE. V trimming: 3 bases; J trimming: 0 bases; junction bases outside the gene matches: 6. In DNA, the CDR3 is TGTGCCAGCAGCGCGTACAGGGGGTTAAGCACAGATACGCAGTATTTT. As protein: CASSAYRGLSTDTQYF.

The J gene is TRBJ1-4, the V gene TRBV5-1, with 7 bases lining up with TRBD1. CDR1 and CDR2 (germline): SGHRS, YFSETQ. This CDR3 is built from 14 residues. The V and J ends lost 4 bases and 10 bases, in that order; junction bases with no gene match: 10. The CDR3 is CASSPEGRGTKLFF. The CDR3 coding sequence is TGCGCCAGCAGCCCCGAGGGCAGGGGGACAAAACTGTTTTTT.

The chain uses TRBV27 and TRBJ1-1, with D tentatively TRBD1 (6 bases). V was trimmed by 5 bases and J by 3 bases, leaving 22 bases between them. This CDR3 is built from 17 residues. Looked up from germline, CDR1 is MNHEY and CDR2 is SMNVEV (reference sequence). CDR3 bases: TGTGCCAGCAGTATCATTACGATCAGGGGAAGTTACACTGAAGCTTTCTTT. This translates into CASSIITIRGSYTEAFF.

The chain is built from TRBV9 and TRBJ1-1, with D perhaps matching TRBD1 (5 bases). V dropped 2 bases and J dropped 5 bases, with 13 bases sitting between them. Germline values: CDR1 SGDLS, CDR2 YYNGEE. CDR3 length equals 14 residues. The CDR3 here is CASSVGGIGTEAFF. CDR3 coding DNA: TGTGCCAGCAGCGTGGGGGGGATTGGGACTGAAGCTTTCTTT.

The chain combines TRBV28 with TRBJ2-7; TRBD2 aligns across 7 bases. Germline assignment: CDR1 MDHEN and CDR2 SYDVKM. Germline trimming cut 4 bases from V and 3 bases from J; bases unmatched to any gene: 18. The CDR3 is made up of 18 amino acids. The chain's CDR3 is CASSSSTGGYPPNYEQYF. In DNA form, the CDR3 reads TGTGCCAGCAGTTCATCCACGGGGGGATATCCCCCAAACTACGAGCAGTACTTC.

The J gene is TRBJ1-2, the V gene TRBV19; 7 nucleotides align to TRBD1. This CDR3 spans 13 amino acids. After removal of 0 bases from V and 8 bases from J, the junction contained 3 bases not matched to a gene. Germline-derived CDR1 and CDR2 are LNHDA and SQIVND (reference sequence). The DNA for the CDR3 is TGTGCCAGTAGTATAGACGGGACAGCGGGCTACACCTTC. It codes for CASSIDGTAGYTF.

This clone occurred once. CDR3 nucleotide sequence: TGTGCCAGCTGCCCTGGCTACAGGGTCGGCGAGACCCAGTACTTC. Its protein is CASCPGYRVGETQYF. The J gene is TRBJ2-5, the V gene TRBV28; the D gene is possibly TRBD1 (6 bases). V lost 8 bases to trimming and J lost 5 bases, with 21 bases between them. Germline V gene lookup returns CDR1 MDHEN and CDR2 SYDVKM. The CDR3 is 15 residues long.

This clone was detected a few times. The chain combines TRBV23-1 with TRBJ2-5; D is possibly TRBD1 (5 bases). TRBV23-1 qualifies as an ORF whose function is uncertain. Trimming took off 7 bases at V and 4 bases at J, with 13 bases between the two ends. The CDR3 is 13 amino acids. In DNA, the CDR3 is TGCGCCAGCAACCTCAGGGTTGGAGAGACCCAGTACTTC. This sequence encodes CASNLRVGETQYF.

This chain links TRBV28 with TRBJ2-7; TRBD2 agrees at 8 bases. The junction had 10 bases not matched to a gene; V was cut back by 5 bases and J by 4 bases. Germline V gives CDR1 MDHEN, CDR2 SYDVKM. The CDR3 totals 15 residues. CDR3 nucleotides: TGTGCCAGCAGTCTCCCCGGGACTAGTGCGTACGAGCAGTACTTC. Protein sequence: CASSLPGTSAYEQYF.

This clone was recorded a few times. The chain couples TRBV30 to TRBJ2-5; 7 nucleotides agree with TRBD1. Per the germline V gene, CDR1 is GTSNPN and CDR2 is SVGIG (reference sequence). The CDR3 is made up of 16 amino acids. V gave up 2 bases and J gave up 2 bases; unmatched junction bases: 11. The CDR3 loop is CAWSTQGVGFQETQYF. CDR3 DNA: TGTGCCTGGAGTACCCAGGGGGTGGGGTTTCAAGAGACCCAGTACTTC.

The rearrangement uses TRBV12-3 or TRBV12-4 and TRBJ2-6, with a possible D match to TRBD2 (5 bases). V was clipped by 11 bases and J by 0 bases, with 8 bases between them. CDR3 size: 13 residues. The CDR3 DNA reads TGTGCCGGAGGCGACTCTGGGGCCAACGTCCTGACTTTC. Amino acid sequence: CAGGDSGANVLTF.

The chain uses TRBV18 and TRBJ1-5, with 11 bases identical to TRBD1. Germline lookup yields CDR1 KGHSH and CDR2 LQKENI. The CDR3 covers 15 residues. The trim removed 0 bases at V and 7 bases at J, leaving 2 bases unmatched. The CDR3 DNA reads as TGTGCCAGCTCACCACCGGGGACAGGGGGGCAGCCCCAGCATTTT. As protein: CASSPPGTGGQPQHF.

Turning to this clone: At the DNA level, this CDR3 is encoded by other sequences in the same sample as well. In nucleotides, the CDR3 is TGTGCCAGCTCACCACGGGGCGCCGGGGAGCTGTTTTTT. The encoded protein is CASSPRGAGELFF. This rearrangement joins TRBV18 to TRBJ2-2; a possible D gene is TRBD1 (5 bases). Looked up from germline, CDR1 is KGHSH and CDR2 is LQKENI. CDR3 length equals 13 residues. The V end was cut by 1 base, the J end by 6 bases, with 6 bases between.